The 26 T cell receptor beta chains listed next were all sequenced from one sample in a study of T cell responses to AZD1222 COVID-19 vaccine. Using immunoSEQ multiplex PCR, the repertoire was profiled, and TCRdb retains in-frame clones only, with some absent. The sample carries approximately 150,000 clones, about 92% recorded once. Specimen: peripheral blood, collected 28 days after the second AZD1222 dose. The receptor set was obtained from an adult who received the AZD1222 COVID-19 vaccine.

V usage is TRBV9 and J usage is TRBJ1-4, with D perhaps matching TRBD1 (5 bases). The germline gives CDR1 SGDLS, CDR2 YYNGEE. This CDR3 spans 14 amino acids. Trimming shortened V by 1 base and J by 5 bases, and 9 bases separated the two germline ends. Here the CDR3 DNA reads TGTGCCAGCAGCGTAAGGGGTTGGAATGAAAAACTGTTTTTT. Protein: CASSVRGWNEKLFF.

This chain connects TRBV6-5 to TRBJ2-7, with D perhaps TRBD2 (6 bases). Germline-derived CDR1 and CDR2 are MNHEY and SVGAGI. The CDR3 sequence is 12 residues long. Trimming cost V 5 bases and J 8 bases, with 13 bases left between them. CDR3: CASSMYRGKQYF. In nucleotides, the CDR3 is TGTGCCAGCAGTATGTATCGGGGGAAGCAGTACTTC.

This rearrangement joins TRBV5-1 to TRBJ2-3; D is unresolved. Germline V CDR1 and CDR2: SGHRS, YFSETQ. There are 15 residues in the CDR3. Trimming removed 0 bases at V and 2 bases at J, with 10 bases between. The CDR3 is CASSLAAAYTDTQYF. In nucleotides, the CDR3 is TGCGCCAGCAGCTTGGCGGCAGCATACACAGATACGCAGTATTTT.

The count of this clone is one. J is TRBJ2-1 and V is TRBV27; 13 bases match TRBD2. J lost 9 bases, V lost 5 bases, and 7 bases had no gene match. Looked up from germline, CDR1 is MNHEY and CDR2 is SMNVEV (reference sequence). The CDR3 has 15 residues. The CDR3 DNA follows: TGTGCCAGCAGTCAACGACTAGCGGGAGGTGCTGAGCAGTTCTTC. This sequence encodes CASSQRLAGGAEQFF.

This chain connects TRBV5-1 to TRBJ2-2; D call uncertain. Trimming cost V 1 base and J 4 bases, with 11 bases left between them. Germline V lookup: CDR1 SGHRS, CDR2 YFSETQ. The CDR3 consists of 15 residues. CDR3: CASSLTTLSTGELFF. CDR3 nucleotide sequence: TGCGCCAGCAGCTTGACTACCTTAAGCACCGGGGAGCTGTTTTTT.

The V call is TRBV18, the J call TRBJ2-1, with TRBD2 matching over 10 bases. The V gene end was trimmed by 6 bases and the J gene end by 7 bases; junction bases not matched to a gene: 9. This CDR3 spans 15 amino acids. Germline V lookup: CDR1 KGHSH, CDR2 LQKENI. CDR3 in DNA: TGTGCCAGCTCGGCCGGGACTAGCGCTACTAATGAGCAGTTCTTC. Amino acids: CASSAGTSATNEQFF.

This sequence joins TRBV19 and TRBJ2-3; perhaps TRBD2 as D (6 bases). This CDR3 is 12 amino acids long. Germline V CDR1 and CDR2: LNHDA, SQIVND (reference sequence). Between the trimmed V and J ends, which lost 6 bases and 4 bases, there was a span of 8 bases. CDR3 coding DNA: TGTGCCAGTAGAGGAGGGGCAGATACGCAGTATTTT. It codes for CASRGGADTQYF.

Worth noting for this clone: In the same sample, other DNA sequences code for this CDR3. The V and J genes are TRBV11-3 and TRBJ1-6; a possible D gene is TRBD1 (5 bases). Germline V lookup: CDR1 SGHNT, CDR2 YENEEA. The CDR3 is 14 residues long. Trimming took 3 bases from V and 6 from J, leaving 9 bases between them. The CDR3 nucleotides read TGTGCCAGCAGCTTGGGTCAGGGTAATTCACCCCTCCACTTT. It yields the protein CASSLGQGNSPLHF.

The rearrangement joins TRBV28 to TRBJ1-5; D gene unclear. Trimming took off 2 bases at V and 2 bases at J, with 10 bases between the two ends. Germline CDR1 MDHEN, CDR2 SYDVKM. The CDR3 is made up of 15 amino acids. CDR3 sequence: CASSLPGRGNQPQHF. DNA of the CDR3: TGTGCCAGCAGTTTACCAGGCCGGGGCAATCAGCCCCAGCATTTT.

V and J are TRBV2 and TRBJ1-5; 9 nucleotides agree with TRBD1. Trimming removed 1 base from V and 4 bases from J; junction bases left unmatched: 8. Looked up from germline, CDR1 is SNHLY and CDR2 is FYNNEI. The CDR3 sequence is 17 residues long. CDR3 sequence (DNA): TGTGCCAGCAGTGAAGAGGCGGACAGGGGTGGTAATCAGCCCCAGCATTTT. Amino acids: CASSEEADRGGNQPQHF.

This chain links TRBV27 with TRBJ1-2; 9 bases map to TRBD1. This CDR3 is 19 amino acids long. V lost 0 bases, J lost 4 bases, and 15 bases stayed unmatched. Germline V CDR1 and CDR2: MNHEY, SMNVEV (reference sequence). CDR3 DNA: TGTGCCAGCAGTTTATCGCCTTATATTAACAGGGGGCCTTTCTATGGCTACACCTTC. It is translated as CASSLSPYINRGPFYGYTF.

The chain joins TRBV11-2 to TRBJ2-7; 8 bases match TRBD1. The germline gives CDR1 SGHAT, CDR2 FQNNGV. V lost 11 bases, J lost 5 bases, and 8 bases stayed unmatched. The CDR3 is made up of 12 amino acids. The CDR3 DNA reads TGTGCCTCAGGACAGGGTGCGGACGAGCAGTACTTC. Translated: CASGQGADEQYF.

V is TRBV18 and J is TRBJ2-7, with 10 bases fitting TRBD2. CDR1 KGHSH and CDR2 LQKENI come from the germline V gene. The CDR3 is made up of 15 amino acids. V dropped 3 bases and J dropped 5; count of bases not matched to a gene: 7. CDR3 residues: CASSPVAGGENEQYF. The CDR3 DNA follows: TGTGCCAGCTCACCCGTAGCGGGAGGCGAGAACGAGCAGTACTTC.

The CDR3 protein is CASSLGQNEQFF. The CDR3 region has the DNA TGTGCCAGCAGCTTGGGTCAGAATGAGCAGTTCTTC. V usage is TRBV5-4 and J usage is TRBJ2-1; D call uncertain. The CDR3 runs 12 residues. Germline lookup yields CDR1 SGHNT and CDR2 YYREEE (reference sequence). The V and J ends lost 0 bases and 7 bases respectively, with 5 bases between them. Drawing the rest from reference TRBV5-4 and TRBJ2-1, the complete variable domain is ETGVTQSPTHLIKTRGQQVTLRCSSQSGHNTVSWYQQALGQGPQFIFQYYREEENGRGNFPPRFSGLQFPNYSSELNVNALELDDSALYLCASSLGQNEQFFGPGTRLTVL.

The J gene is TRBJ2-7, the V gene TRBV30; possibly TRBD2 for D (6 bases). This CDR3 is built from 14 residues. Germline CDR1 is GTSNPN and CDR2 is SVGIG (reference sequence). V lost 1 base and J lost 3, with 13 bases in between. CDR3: CAWSEGEAVYEQYF. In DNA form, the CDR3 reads TGTGCCTGGAGTGAAGGGGAGGCGGTCTACGAGCAGTACTTC.

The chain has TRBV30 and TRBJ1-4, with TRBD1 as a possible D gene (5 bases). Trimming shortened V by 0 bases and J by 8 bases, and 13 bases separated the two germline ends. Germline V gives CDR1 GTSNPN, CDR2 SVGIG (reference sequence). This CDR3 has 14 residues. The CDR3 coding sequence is TGTGCCTGGAGTGTTAACAGGAACATCGAAAAACTGTTTTTT. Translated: CAWSVNRNIEKLFF.

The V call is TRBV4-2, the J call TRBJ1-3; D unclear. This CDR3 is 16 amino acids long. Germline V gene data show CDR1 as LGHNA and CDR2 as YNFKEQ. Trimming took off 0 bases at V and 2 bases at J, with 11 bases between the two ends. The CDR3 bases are TGTGCCAGCAGCCAAGAAATTGGAGGGACTGGAAACACCATATATTTT. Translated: CASSQEIGGTGNTIYF.

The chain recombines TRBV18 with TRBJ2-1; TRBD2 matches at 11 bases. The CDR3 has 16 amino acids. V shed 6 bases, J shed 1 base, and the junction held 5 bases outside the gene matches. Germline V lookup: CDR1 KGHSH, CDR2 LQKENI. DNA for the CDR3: TGTGCCAGCTCGCCAACTAGCGGGAGTTCCTACAATGAGCAGTTCTTC. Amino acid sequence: CASSPTSGSSYNEQFF.

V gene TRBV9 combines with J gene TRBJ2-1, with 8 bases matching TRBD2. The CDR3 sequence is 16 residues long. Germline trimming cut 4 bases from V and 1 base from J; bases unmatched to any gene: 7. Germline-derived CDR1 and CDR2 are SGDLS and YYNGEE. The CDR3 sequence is CASSPREGDSYNEQFF. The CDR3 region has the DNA TGTGCCAGCAGCCCCCGGGAGGGGGATTCCTACAATGAGCAGTTCTTC.

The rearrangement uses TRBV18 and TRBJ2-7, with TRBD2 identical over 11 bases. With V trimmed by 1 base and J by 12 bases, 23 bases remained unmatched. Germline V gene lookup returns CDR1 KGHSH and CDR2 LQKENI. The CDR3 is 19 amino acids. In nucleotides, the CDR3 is TGTGCCAGCTCACCACGTCCGAGGGACAGCCTGACTAGCGGGAACCCCTCGTACTTC. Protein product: CASSPRPRDSLTSGNPSYF.

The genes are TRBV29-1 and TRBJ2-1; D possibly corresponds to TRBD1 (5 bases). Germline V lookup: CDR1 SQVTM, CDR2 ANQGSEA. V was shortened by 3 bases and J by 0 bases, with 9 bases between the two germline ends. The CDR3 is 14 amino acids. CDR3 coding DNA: TGCAGCGTTGAGTCTGACAGCTCCTACAATGAGCAGTTCTTC. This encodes CSVESDSSYNEQFF.

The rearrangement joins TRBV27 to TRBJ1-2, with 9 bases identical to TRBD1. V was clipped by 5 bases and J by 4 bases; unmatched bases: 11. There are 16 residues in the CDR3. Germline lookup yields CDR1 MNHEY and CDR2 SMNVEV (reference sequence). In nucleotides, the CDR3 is TGTGCCAGCAGTCTACAGGGGGCGCGACTTCTCTATGGCTACACCTTC. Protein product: CASSLQGARLLYGYTF.

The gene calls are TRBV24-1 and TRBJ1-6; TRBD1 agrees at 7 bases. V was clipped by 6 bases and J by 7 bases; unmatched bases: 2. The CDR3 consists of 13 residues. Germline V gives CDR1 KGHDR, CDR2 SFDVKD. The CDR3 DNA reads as TGTGCCACCAGTCCGGGACAGAATTCACCCCTCCACTTT. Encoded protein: CATSPGQNSPLHF.

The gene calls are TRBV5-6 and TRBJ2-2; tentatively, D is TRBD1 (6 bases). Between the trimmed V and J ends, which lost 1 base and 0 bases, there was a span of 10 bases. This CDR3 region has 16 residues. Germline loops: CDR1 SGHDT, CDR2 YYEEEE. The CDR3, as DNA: TGTGCCAGCAGCTTGACCGGGACATCGAACACCGGGGAGCTGTTTTTT. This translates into CASSLTGTSNTGELFF.

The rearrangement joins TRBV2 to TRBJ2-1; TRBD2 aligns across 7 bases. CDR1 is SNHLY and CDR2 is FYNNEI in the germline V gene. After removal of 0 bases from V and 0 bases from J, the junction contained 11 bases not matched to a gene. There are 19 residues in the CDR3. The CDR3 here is CASSEALSMGGSSYNEQFF. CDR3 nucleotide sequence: TGTGCCAGCAGTGAAGCGCTTTCGATGGGAGGGAGCTCCTACAATGAGCAGTTCTTC.

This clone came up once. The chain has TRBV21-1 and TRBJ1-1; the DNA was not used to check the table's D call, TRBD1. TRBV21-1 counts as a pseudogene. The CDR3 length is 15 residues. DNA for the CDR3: TGTGCCAGCAGCAAAGGGGCAGGGGGGAACACTGAAGCTTTCTTT. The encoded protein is CASSKGAGGNTEAFF.